The present T cell receptor (beta chain) was sequenced within a study of T cell responses to AZD1222 COVID-19 vaccine. As to this clone: Antigen specificity is unknown.

Study-wide results and limits: Repertoire sampling was restricted to post-peak T cell response timepoints. Only a handful of AZD1222 recipients, more than five in all, had baseline seropositivity.

Measured with immunoSEQ multiplex PCR; TCRdb has only the in-frame clones, and not every one. The data show about 92,000 clones, approximately 85% seen once. V was pared by 4 bases and J by 7 bases, with 7 bases of the junction left unmatched. The germline V gene encodes CDR1 MNHEY and CDR2 SVGAGI. This CDR3 is built from 15 residues. This TCR derives from an adult in good health. The V call is TRBV6-5, the J call TRBJ1-6; the match to TRBD1 covers 7 bases. This specimen consisted of peripheral blood, obtained on day 0 of AZD1222 vaccination. CDR3 region: CASSSTGTGNSPLHF. In DNA, the CDR3 is TGTGCCAGCAGTTCGACAGGGACTGGAAATTCACCCCTCCACTTT.